The 10 T cell receptor beta chains below come from one sample, sequenced in a study of CD8 T cells in Susac syndrome. With random hexamers, 0.5 to 1 ug RNA was reverse transcribed. TCRdb called the immunoSEQ multiplex PCR reads again in MiXCR, with one record for every CDR3 protein. The sample lists 250,000 to 300,000 distinct CDR3 sequences; 70% to 90% were seen once. The specimen sequenced was CD8+ T cells from PBMCs. These receptors were collected from a human donor with multiple sclerosis.

This chain uses TRBV29-1 with TRBJ2-1; weak D call: TRBD1 (5 bases). Per the germline V gene, CDR1 is SQVTM and CDR2 is ANQGSEA. The CDR3 contains 15 residues. Trimming took off 2 bases at V and 3 bases at J, with 14 bases between the two ends. CDR3 sequence reads: CSVEPTVNIYNEQFF. CDR3 in DNA: TGCAGCGTTGAACCGACAGTGAATATCTACAATGAGCAGTTCTTC.

The chain uses TRBV3-1 and TRBJ2-7; a possible D gene is TRBD1 (5 bases). Trimming left V 8 bases short and J 2 bases short, with 19 bases between. CDR3 length equals 15 residues. The germline CDR1 and CDR2 sequences are LGHDT and YNNKEL (reference sequence). Written as DNA, the CDR3 is TGTGCCAGCTCTACCGCCCCGGACATAACCTACGAGCAGTACTTC. Protein product: CASSTAPDITYEQYF.

The V call is TRBV11-2, the J call TRBJ2-5, with 7 bases fitting TRBD2. This CDR3 has 12 amino acids. The V and J ends lost 4 bases and 9 bases, in that order; junction bases with no gene match: 5. Germline CDR1 and CDR2: SGHAT and FQNNGV. Written as DNA, the CDR3 is TGTGCCAGCAGCTCCGTCGCGGGGGCCCAGTACTTC. Translating gives CASSSVAGAQYF.

The V gene is TRBV4-2, the J gene TRBJ1-2, with a weak D call TRBD1 (5 bases). Germline-derived CDR1 and CDR2 are LGHNA and YNFKEQ. The CDR3 runs to 11 residues. Trimming took 8 bases from V and 3 from J, leaving 7 bases between them. CDR3 sequence (DNA): TGTGCCAGCGGCAGGGACTATGGCTACACCTTC. Translating gives CASGRDYGYTF.

The V gene is TRBV7-2, the J gene TRBJ1-2; TRBD1 might be the D (6 bases). Trimming removed 5 bases at V and 0 bases at J, with 13 bases between. This CDR3 region has 15 residues. Looked up from germline, CDR1 is SGHTA and CDR2 is FQGNSA. The CDR3 loop reads CASSTDSVANYGYTF. The CDR3 coding sequence is TGTGCCAGCAGCACGGACAGCGTAGCTAACTATGGCTACACCTTC.

The V gene is TRBV4-3, the J gene TRBJ2-3; 8 bases agree with TRBD1. This CDR3 comprises 13 residues. Trimming cost V 2 bases and J 10 bases; bases outside gene matches: 5. CDR1 and CDR2 from the germline V gene are LGHNA and YSLEER. Here the CDR3 DNA reads TGCGCCAGCAGCCAACGACAGGGGCCGCCGCAGTATTTT. Amino acid sequence: CASSQRQGPPQYF.

The chain couples TRBV7-3 to TRBJ2-2; 9 positions agree with TRBD1. V dropped 4 bases and J dropped 2; count of bases not matched to a gene: 8. Germline-derived CDR1 and CDR2 are SGHTA and FQGTGA. This CDR3 spans 17 amino acids. This CDR3 is CASSSLLGQGNTGELFF. The DNA for the CDR3 is TGTGCCAGCAGCTCCCTGCTGGGACAGGGAAACACCGGGGAGCTGTTTTTT.

The V and J genes are TRBV12-3 or TRBV12-4 and TRBJ2-7; 12 positions match TRBD1. The CDR3 runs to 14 residues. Unmatched junction bases numbered 4, after V lost 5 bases and J lost 5 bases. In nucleotides, the CDR3 is TGTGCCAGCAGTCCCGGGACAGGGGGCGACGAGCAGTACTTC. It translates to CASSPGTGGDEQYF.

This clonotype has only one observation. This sequence joins TRBV9 and TRBJ2-7; TRBD1 matches at 8 bases. Germline loops: CDR1 SGDLS, CDR2 YYNGEE. CDR3 length: 15 amino acids. V was clipped by 3 bases and J by 2 bases; unmatched bases: 7. The CDR3: CASSAAEDRAYEQYF. The DNA of the CDR3 is TGTGCCAGCAGCGCCGCCGAGGACAGGGCCTACGAGCAGTACTTC.

For the CDR3, the DNA is TGTGCCAGCAGGGCAGGGTCTGGGGCCAACGTCCTGACTTTC. Translating it yields CASRAGSGANVLTF. The V call is TRBV2, the J call TRBJ2-6, with a weak D call TRBD1 (5 bases). CDR1 is SNHLY, CDR2 FYNNEI, per germline. The CDR3 covers 14 residues. Trimming shortened V by 6 bases and J by 1 base, and 7 bases separated the two germline ends.